The sequence of this TCR beta chain was determined in a study of T cell responses to AZD1222 COVID-19 vaccine. The study's findings and limits: Donors were chiefly white British, with a greater number of females, and clonal diversity was perhaps underestimated.

The CDR3 is made up of 16 amino acids. Germline V gives CDR1 SGHTA, CDR2 FQGTGA. V lost 5 bases and J lost 5, with 19 bases in between. Sequenced by immunoSEQ multiplex PCR; TCRdb stores in-frame clones only, minus some. The sample shows around 89,000 clones, 89% of them seen only once. On this clone itself: Antigen unknown.

The receptor comes from an adult who received the AZD1222 COVID-19 vaccine. The chain joins TRBV7-3 to TRBJ2-1, with D unclear. The sequencing here drew on peripheral blood, taken 28 days after the second AZD1222 dose. The CDR3 loop is CASSPLAASTHNEQFF. CDR3 DNA: TGTGCCAGCAGCCCCTTGGCCGCTTCGACCCACAATGAGCAGTTCTTC.